Following are 5 T cell receptor beta chains from one sample sequenced in a study of somatic mutations in cytotoxic T cells in rheumatoid arthritis. Using immunoSEQ multiplex PCR, the repertoire was profiled, and TCRdb retains in-frame clones only, with some absent. The sample shows about 6,400 clones, 70% to 80% of them seen only once. What was sequenced was CD8+ T cells sorted from blood. Every receptor here comes from a woman in her 50s in good health.

This chain connects TRBV2 to TRBJ1-2; no clear D. V was trimmed by 8 bases and J by 4 bases, leaving 14 bases between them. The CDR3 is 13 residues long. CDR1 is SNHLY, CDR2 FYNNEI, per germline. The CDR3 loop is CASGTENLYGYTF. The CDR3 nucleotides read TGTGCCAGCGGAACAGAGAATCTCTATGGCTACACCTTC.

The V and J genes are TRBV4-1 and TRBJ1-5; TRBD1 matches 10 bases. V shed 1 base and J 7 bases; nucleotides not matched to a gene: 4. The CDR3 extends over 15 amino acids. Germline CDR1 MGHRA, CDR2 YSYEKL. The CDR3 here is CASSQGQGAEQPQHF. Written as DNA, the CDR3 is TGCGCCAGCAGCCAAGGACAGGGGGCTGAACAGCCCCAGCATTTT.

The chain uses TRBV7-3 and TRBJ2-3, with 8 bases fitting TRBD2. Germline V gene data show CDR1 as SGHTA and CDR2 as FQGTGA. Trimming removed 5 bases from V and 4 bases from J; junction bases left unmatched: 11. The CDR3 runs to 16 residues. In DNA, the CDR3 is TGTGCCAGCAGCCCTACGTGGGACGGGGGGGCAGATACGCAGTATTTT. It is translated as CASSPTWDGGADTQYF. The full variable domain, completed using reference TRBV7-3 and TRBJ2-3, is GAGVSQTPSNKVTEKGKYVELRCDPISGHTALYWYRQSLGQGPEFLIYFQGTGAADDSGLPNDRFFAVRPEGSVSTLKIQRTERGDSAVYLCASSPTWDGGADTQYFGPGTRLTVL.

This clone was picked up a small number of times. This chain connects TRBV10-2 to TRBJ2-7; unclear D gene. This CDR3 spans 11 amino acids. Per the germline V gene, CDR1 is WSHSY and CDR2 is SAAADI. V was clipped by 5 bases and J by 1 base, with 3 bases between them. The chain's CDR3 is CASSQSYEQYF. The CDR3 DNA reads TGCGCCAGCAGTCAATCCTACGAGCAGTACTTC.

The chain carries TRBV7-9 and TRBJ2-6, with 7 bases identical to TRBD1. Germline trimming cut 5 bases from V and 1 base from J; bases unmatched to any gene: 14. This CDR3 has 19 residues. Looked up from germline, CDR1 is SEHNR and CDR2 is FQNEAQ (reference sequence). The CDR3 spells CASSRWTGSISSGANVLTF. CDR3 DNA sequence: TGTGCCAGCAGCAGATGGACAGGTTCTATTTCTTCTGGGGCCAACGTCCTGACTTTC.